This T cell receptor beta chain emerged from a study of blood T cell repertoires in COVID-19. Original analysis: For nucleated cells, counts were estimated from reference gene primer amplification. Measured with immunoSEQ multiplex PCR; TCRdb has only the in-frame clones, and not every one. That table supplies the V and J calls and clone size; D and trimming were determined from the DNA. The sample has around 450,000 clones, around 87% seen once. V was clipped by 0 bases and J by 8 bases; unmatched bases: 15. CDR1 is MNHNS, CDR2 SASEGT, per germline. The CDR3 has 17 amino acids. The sequence derives from a woman between 18 and 30 years old who had recovered from COVID-19. The material sequenced was PBMCs or T cells enriched from blood (not recorded which). The V gene is TRBV6-1, the J gene TRBJ1-2; the match to TRBD1 covers 7 bases. For the CDR3, the DNA is TGTGCCAGCAGTGAAGCGCTGCTGGAGGGGGCAGGACGGGGCTACACCTTC. Its translation: CASSEALLEGAGRGYTF.